These 19 T cell receptor beta chains were sequenced from one sample in a study of shared clonotypes between healthy human individuals (TCRdb year 2020). CD8 naive samples were CD45RO-negative cells positively selected for CCR7, giving a CD45RA+CCR7+ population that excluded TemRA cells. Receptor libraries were prepared by the immunoSEQ multiplex PCR assay. This immuneACCESS table, as held by TCRdb, lists in-frame sequences with V and J called but not all clones. Of the missing ones, under half trace to an unresolved V gene in checked studies; the others have no known cause. This sample lists some 2.1 million clones; less than 95% were detected once. Jointly, the top ten make up roughly 1.1% of the sample. Specimen: naive CD8+ T cells sorted from blood. The sample's cell subset or site label, decoded: CD45RA+CCR7+. These TCRs come from a man aged 18-30 years in good health.

The chain links TRBV4-3 to TRBJ2-3; the D gene is possibly TRBD2 (6 bases). This CDR3 comprises 14 residues. Germline CDR1 reads LGHNA; CDR2 reads YSLEER. Trimming removed 6 bases at V and 1 base at J, with 11 bases between. The CDR3 nucleotides are TGCGCCAGCAGTTGGCGGGGCGGCACAGATACGCAGTATTTT. Its translation: CASSWRGGTDTQYF.

This chain joins TRBV10-1 and TRBJ2-5; D gene unclear. The end of the DNA aligns better with TRBJ2-7, so the J call may be wrong. Looked up from germline, CDR1 is WNHNN and CDR2 is SYGVQD (reference sequence). The CDR3 totals 12 residues. CDR3 nucleotides: TGCGCCAGCAGTGACTTCGACGCCGAGCAGTACTTC. Translating gives CASSDFDAEQYF.

The gene calls are TRBV4-3 and TRBJ2-1; 11 bases map to TRBD2. The germline CDR1 and CDR2 sequences are LGHNA and YSLEER. This CDR3 spans 16 amino acids. J lost 6 bases, V lost 6 bases, and 10 bases had no gene match. As DNA, the CDR3 is TGCGCCAGCAGTCCTATAGCGGGAGGGCCCCTCAATGAGCAGTTCTTC. Protein sequence: CASSPIAGGPLNEQFF.

This sequence joins TRBV5-4 and TRBJ2-7; no clear D. Germline values: CDR1 SGHNT, CDR2 YYREEE (reference sequence). The CDR3 sequence is 13 residues long. V lost 3 bases to trimming and J lost 4 bases, with 11 bases between them. CDR3 sequence (DNA): TGTGCCAGCAGCTCGGCATCCACTTACGAGCAGTACTTC. Translated, it gives CASSSASTYEQYF.

The chain uses TRBV6-5 and TRBJ1-1; D gene uncertain. The CDR3 length is 12 residues. Between the trimmed V and J ends, which lost 10 bases and 1 base, there was a span of 10 bases. Looked up from germline, CDR1 is MNHEY and CDR2 is SVGAGI. CDR3 bases: TGTGCCATCGGGCAGGCGAACACTGAAGCTTTCTTT. Translating it yields CAIGQANTEAFF.

J is TRBJ2-5 and V is TRBV9, with 10 bases that match TRBD2. Germline values: CDR1 SGDLS, CDR2 YYNGEE. This CDR3 contains 16 residues. J was trimmed by 5 bases and V by 4 bases; bases with no gene match: 11. The CDR3 DNA sequence: TGTGCCAGCAGCCCCGCCGCTAGCGGGAGTTTGGAGACCCAGTACTTC. It translates to CASSPAASGSLETQYF.

The V call is TRBV11-2, the J call TRBJ1-1; D is possibly TRBD1 (6 bases). The CDR3 covers 15 residues. Germline V lookup: CDR1 SGHAT, CDR2 FQNNGV. V was trimmed by 1 base and J by 3 bases, leaving 12 bases between them. CDR3 in DNA: TGTGCCAGCAGCTTAGGGACCGGGGGGCACACTGAAGCTTTCTTT. Its translation: CASSLGTGGHTEAFF.

About this clone itself: The sample contains more than one DNA sequence encoding this CDR3. This rearrangement joins TRBV27 to TRBJ2-7, with TRBD2 matching over 7 bases. Looked up from germline, CDR1 is MNHEY and CDR2 is SMNVEV (reference sequence). CDR3 length equals 12 residues. The V gene end was trimmed by 2 bases and the J gene end by 7 bases; junction bases not matched to a gene: 2. The CDR3 here is CASSLPGGEQYF. The DNA of the CDR3 is TGTGCCAGCAGTTTACCGGGGGGAGAGCAGTACTTC.

The sample holds one count of this clone. This sequence joins TRBV30 and TRBJ1-5; 9 bases line up with TRBD1. V lost 5 bases, J lost 4 bases, and 9 bases stayed unmatched. The CDR3 loop spans 15 amino acids. Germline CDR1 and CDR2: GTSNPN and SVGIG (reference sequence). The CDR3 region is CAWDPGQGGNQPQHF. The CDR3 bases are TGTGCCTGGGATCCGGGACAGGGTGGAAATCAGCCCCAGCATTTT.

The chain links TRBV7-9 to TRBJ2-7; a weak D match, TRBD1 (6 bases). This CDR3 spans 16 amino acids. The germline V and J ends were trimmed by 3 bases and 4 bases, with 19 bases remaining between them. Germline CDR1 reads SEHNR; CDR2 reads FQNEAQ (reference sequence). CDR3 coding DNA: TGTGCCAGCAGCTTCACCACCGGGACATTAGAGTACGAGCAGTACTTC. Translation gives CASSFTTGTLEYEQYF.

DNA of the CDR3: TGTGCCAGCAGTTACCGGGAGTCCGACAATGAGCAGTTCTTC. The encoded protein is CASSYRESDNEQFF. This rearrangement joins TRBV6-5 to TRBJ2-1; possibly TRBD2 for D (6 bases). Between the trimmed V and J ends, which lost 2 bases and 5 bases, there was a span of 10 bases. CDR1 MNHEY and CDR2 SVGAGI come from the germline V gene. This CDR3 has 14 amino acids.

The DNA for the CDR3 is TGTGCCAGCAGCGGGGACGAGCAGTACTTC. Protein: CASSGDEQYF. This sequence joins TRBV7-9 and TRBJ2-7; D gene unclear. Germline V gives CDR1 SEHNR, CDR2 FQNEAQ (reference sequence). Between the trimmed V and J ends, which lost 5 bases and 5 bases, there was a span of 4 bases. The CDR3 sequence is 10 residues long.

The chain combines TRBV13 with TRBJ2-5; D perhaps matches TRBD2 (5 bases). Germline V lookup: CDR1 PRHDT, CDR2 FYEKMQ (reference sequence). Deletions cut 1 base from V and 5 bases from J, with 8 bases between. The CDR3 sequence is 13 residues long. The CDR3 nucleotides are TGTGCCAGCAGCTTAGAACTAGGGGAGACCCAGTACTTC. Translation gives CASSLELGETQYF.

The V and J genes are TRBV2 and TRBJ2-1; the D is unclear. Germline V gene data show CDR1 as SNHLY and CDR2 as FYNNEI. This CDR3 spans 16 amino acids. Trimming took off 6 bases at V and 0 bases at J, with 15 bases between the two ends. CDR3 residues: CASSPRTGRSYNEQFF. In nucleotides, the CDR3 is TGTGCCAGCAGCCCACGGACGGGCCGCTCCTACAATGAGCAGTTCTTC.

This sequence joins TRBV28 and TRBJ2-7; 7 positions agree with TRBD1. Germline CDR1 is MDHEN and CDR2 is SYDVKM. V gave up 6 bases and J gave up 2 bases; unmatched junction bases: 4. The CDR3 length is 13 residues. The DNA for the CDR3 is TGTGCCAGCAGAGTAGGGGGCCCCTACGAGCAGTACTTC. As protein: CASRVGGPYEQYF.

This chain links TRBV14 with TRBJ1-2; D is uncertain. The V gene's germline CDR1 is SGHDN and CDR2 FVKESK. V gave up 1 base and J gave up 4 bases, with 13 bases separating them. The CDR3 contains 15 residues. DNA for the CDR3: TGTGCCAGCAGCCAAGGAGTAGGGCGGGGCTATGGCTACACCTTC. Protein product: CASSQGVGRGYGYTF.

The rearrangement joins TRBV2 to TRBJ2-3; 10 bases map to TRBD2. The CDR3 spans 16 residues. Germline loops: CDR1 SNHLY, CDR2 FYNNEI. V was clipped by 6 bases and J by 0 bases; unmatched bases: 6. CDR3 in amino acids: CASSRGLASSTDTQYF. The DNA for the CDR3 is TGTGCCAGCAGCAGGGGACTAGCGAGTAGCACAGATACGCAGTATTTT.

Points on this clone: The sample holds other DNA sequences that translate to the same CDR3. This chain joins TRBV6-1 and TRBJ2-7; D is perhaps TRBD2 (5 bases). The CDR3 extends over 12 amino acids. V lost 3 bases and J lost 4, with 7 bases in between. Germline-derived CDR1 and CDR2 are MNHNS and SASEGT. The CDR3 is CASSEGGYEQYF. DNA of the CDR3: TGTGCCAGCAGTGAGGGCGGGTACGAGCAGTACTTC.

V usage is TRBV27 and J usage is TRBJ2-5; D is unresolved. The length of the CDR3 is 14 residues. Germline V gene data show CDR1 as MNHEY and CDR2 as SMNVEV (reference sequence). V was pared by 4 bases and J by 4 bases, with 13 bases between. In DNA form, the CDR3 reads TGTGCCAGCAGTTCGTCCGGGCCCCGAGAGACCCAGTACTTC. It is translated as CASSSSGPRETQYF.